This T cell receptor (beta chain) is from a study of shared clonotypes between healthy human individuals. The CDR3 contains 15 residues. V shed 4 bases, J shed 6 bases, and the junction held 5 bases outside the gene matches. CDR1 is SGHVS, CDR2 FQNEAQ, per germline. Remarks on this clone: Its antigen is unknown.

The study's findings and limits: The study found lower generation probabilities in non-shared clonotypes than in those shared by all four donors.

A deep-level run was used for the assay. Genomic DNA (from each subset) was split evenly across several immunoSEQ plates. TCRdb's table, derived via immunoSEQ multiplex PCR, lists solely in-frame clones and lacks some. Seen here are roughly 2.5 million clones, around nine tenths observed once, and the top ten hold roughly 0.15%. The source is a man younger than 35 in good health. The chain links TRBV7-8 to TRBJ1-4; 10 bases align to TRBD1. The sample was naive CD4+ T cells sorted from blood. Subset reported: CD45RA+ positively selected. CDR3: CASSSFDRGHEKLFF. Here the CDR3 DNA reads TGTGCCAGCAGCTCCTTTGACAGGGGGCATGAAAAACTGTTTTTT.